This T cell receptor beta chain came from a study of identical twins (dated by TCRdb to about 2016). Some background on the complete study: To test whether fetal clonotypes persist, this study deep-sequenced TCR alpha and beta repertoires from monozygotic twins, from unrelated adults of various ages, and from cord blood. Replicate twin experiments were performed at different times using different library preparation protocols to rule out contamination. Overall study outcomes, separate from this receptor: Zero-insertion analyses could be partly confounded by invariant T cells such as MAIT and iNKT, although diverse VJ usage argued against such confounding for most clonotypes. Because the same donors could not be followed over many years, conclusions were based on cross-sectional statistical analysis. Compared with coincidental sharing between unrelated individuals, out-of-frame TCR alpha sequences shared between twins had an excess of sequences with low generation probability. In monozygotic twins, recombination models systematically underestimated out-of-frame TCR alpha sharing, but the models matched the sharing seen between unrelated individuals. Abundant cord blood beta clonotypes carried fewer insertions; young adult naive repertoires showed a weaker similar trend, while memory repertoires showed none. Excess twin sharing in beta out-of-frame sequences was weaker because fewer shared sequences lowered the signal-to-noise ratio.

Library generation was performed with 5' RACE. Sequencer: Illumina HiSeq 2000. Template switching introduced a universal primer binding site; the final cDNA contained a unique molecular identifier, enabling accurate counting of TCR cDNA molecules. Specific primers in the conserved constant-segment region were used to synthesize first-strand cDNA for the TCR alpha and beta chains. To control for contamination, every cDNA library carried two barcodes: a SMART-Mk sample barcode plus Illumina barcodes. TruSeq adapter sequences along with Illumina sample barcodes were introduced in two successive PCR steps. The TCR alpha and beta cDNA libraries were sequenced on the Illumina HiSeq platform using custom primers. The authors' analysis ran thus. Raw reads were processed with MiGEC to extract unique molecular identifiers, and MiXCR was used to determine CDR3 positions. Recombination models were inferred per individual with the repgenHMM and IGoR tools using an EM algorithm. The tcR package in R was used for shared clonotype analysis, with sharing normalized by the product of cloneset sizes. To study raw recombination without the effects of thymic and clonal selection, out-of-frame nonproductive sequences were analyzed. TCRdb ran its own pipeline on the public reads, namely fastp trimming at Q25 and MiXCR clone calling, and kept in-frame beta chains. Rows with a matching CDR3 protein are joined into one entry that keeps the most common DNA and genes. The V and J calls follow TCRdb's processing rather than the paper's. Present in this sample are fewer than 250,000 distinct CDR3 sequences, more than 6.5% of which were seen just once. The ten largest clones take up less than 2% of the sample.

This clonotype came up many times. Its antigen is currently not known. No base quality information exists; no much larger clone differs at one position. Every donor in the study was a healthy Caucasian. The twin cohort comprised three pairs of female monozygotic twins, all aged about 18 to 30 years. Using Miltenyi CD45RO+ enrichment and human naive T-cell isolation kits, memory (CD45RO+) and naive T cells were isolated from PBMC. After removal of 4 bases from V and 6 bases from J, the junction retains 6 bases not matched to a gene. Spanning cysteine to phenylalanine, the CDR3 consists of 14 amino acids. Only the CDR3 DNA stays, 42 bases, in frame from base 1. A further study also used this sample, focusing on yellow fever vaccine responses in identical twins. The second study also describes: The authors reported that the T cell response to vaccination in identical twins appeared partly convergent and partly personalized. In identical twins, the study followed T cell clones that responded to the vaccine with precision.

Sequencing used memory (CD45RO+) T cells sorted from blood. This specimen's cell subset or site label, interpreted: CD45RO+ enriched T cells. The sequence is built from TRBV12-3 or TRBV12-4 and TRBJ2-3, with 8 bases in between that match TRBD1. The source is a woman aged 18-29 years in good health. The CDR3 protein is CASSWTGPADTQYF. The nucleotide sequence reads TGTGCCAGCAGTTGGACAGGGCCTGCTGATACGCAGTATTTT.